Listed below are T cell receptor beta chains from one sample, sequenced in a study of tumor-infiltrating lymphocytes in primary liver carcinoma. TCRdb analysed the multiplex PCR reads with MiXCR anew, one entry per CDR3 protein. The sample consists of 180,000 or so distinct CDR3 sequences, over 50% of them appearing once. Sequencing was carried out using peripheral blood. These receptors all come from a middle-aged man with primary liver carcinoma and hepatitis B virus infection. Both conserved end residues are part of each CDR3. The order of the fields is V gene, clone size, D gene, J gene, CDR3 DNA, CDR3 protein. The D gene is left open where the match is weak. Expanded clones are given a class, and other clones once, few, many or no size at all.

V gene: TRBV11-2; clone size: many; D gene: TRBD2; J gene: TRBJ2-7; CDR3 DNA: TGTGCCAGCAGATCCGGGGGGGCGGGAGAGCAGTACTTC; CDR3 protein: CASRSGGAGEQYF
V gene: TRBV7-9; clone size: -; D gene: -; J gene: TRBJ1-2; CDR3 DNA: TGTGCCAGCAGCCCAGGAAATGGCTACACCTTC; CDR3 protein: CASSPGNGYTF
V gene: TRBV6-1; clone size: few; D gene: -; J gene: TRBJ2-7; CDR3 DNA: TGTGCCAGCAAGACCTTACCGGGACTCTACGAGCAGTACTTC; CDR3 protein: CASKTLPGLYEQYF
V gene: TRBV4-1; clone size: -; D gene: -; J gene: TRBJ2-1; CDR3 DNA: TGCGCCACCAGCCTAATACCGGGACTTCAAGAGCAGTTCTTC; CDR3 protein: CATSLIPGLQEQFF
V gene: TRBV11-2; clone size: -; D gene: -; J gene: TRBJ2-7; CDR3 DNA: TGTGCCAGCAGCTTAACTGGCGGAGCCTACGAACAGTATTTC; CDR3 protein: CASSLTGGAYEQYF
V gene: TRBV6-1; clone size: -; D gene: -; J gene: TRBJ2-1; CDR3 DNA: TGTGTCAGCAGACCACTAGTTCGGTTCTCCTACAATGAGCAGTTCTTC; CDR3 protein: CVSRPLVRFSYNEQFF
V gene: TRBV6-6; clone size: -; D gene: -; J gene: TRBJ2-7; CDR3 DNA: TGTACCAGCAGTTATACCGACGAGCAGTACTTC; CDR3 protein: CTSSYTDEQYF
V gene: TRBV7-3; clone size: -; D gene: TRBD1; J gene: TRBJ2-3; CDR3 DNA: TGTGCCAGCAGCTATGGACAGGGGGCATGGGATACGCAGTATTTT; CDR3 protein: CASSYGQGAWDTQYF
V gene: TRBV12-3/TRBV12-4; clone size: -; D gene: -; J gene: TRBJ1-5; CDR3 DNA: TGCGCCAGCAGTCCAAAAGGCGGAGCCAATCAGCCCCAGCATTTT; CDR3 protein: CASSPKGGANQPQHF
V gene: TRBV11-1; clone size: -; D gene: TRBD2; J gene: TRBJ2-1; CDR3 DNA: TGTGTCAGCAGCCCACCAACTAGCGGGAGCGCGAATGAGCAGTTCTTC; CDR3 protein: CVSSPPTSGSANEQFF
V gene: TRBV6-5; clone size: -; D gene: -; J gene: TRBJ2-7; CDR3 DNA: TGTGCCAGCAGTTACTCGGGGCAATCCTCCTACGAGCAGTACTTC; CDR3 protein: CASSYSGQSSYEQYF
V gene: TRBV10-3; clone size: -; D gene: -; J gene: TRBJ1-1; CDR3 DNA: TGTGCCATCAGCTCGGGGAGTGGGGCTGAAGTTTTCTTT; CDR3 protein: CAISSGSGAEVFF
V gene: TRBV10-2; clone size: -; D gene: TRBD1; J gene: TRBJ2-1; CDR3 DNA: TGCGCCAGCAGTGTGACAGGGGCCTTCTGGCGGGAGCAGTTCTTC; CDR3 protein: CASSVTGAFWREQFF
V gene: TRBV29-1; clone size: few; D gene: TRBD2; J gene: TRBJ2-7; CDR3 DNA: TGCAGCGCACGGACGGGGCTAGCGGGCGGGGAGCAGTACTTC; CDR3 protein: CSARTGLAGGEQYF
V gene: TRBV6-6; clone size: -; D gene: -; J gene: TRBJ1-2; CDR3 DNA: TGTGCCAGCAGTTATAATAGGGACCCGGATGGCTACACCTTC; CDR3 protein: CASSYNRDPDGYTF
V gene: TRBV6-2/TRBV6-3; clone size: -; D gene: TRBD2; J gene: TRBJ2-1; CDR3 DNA: TGTGCCAGCAGTTACTCTGAGCGGGGCAACTACAATGAGCAGGTCTTC; CDR3 protein: CASSYSERGNYNEQVF
V gene: TRBV29-1; clone size: -; D gene: -; J gene: TRBJ2-7; CDR3 DNA: TGCAGCGTTCTCAGAGGCGGGAGCGACAGGGGCTACAAGCAGTACTTC; CDR3 protein: CSVLRGGSDRGYKQYF
V gene: TRBV11-2; clone size: many; D gene: TRBD2; J gene: TRBJ2-1; CDR3 DNA: TGTGCCAGCAGCTTACATAAGACGGCGGGAGGGCCCAATGAGCAGTTCTTC; CDR3 protein: CASSLHKTAGGPNEQFF
V gene: TRBV6-5; clone size: -; D gene: TRBD1; J gene: TRBJ2-6; CDR3 DNA: TGTGCCAGCAGTTTCCGGGACAGTGCCTCTGGGGCCAACGTCCTGACTTTC; CDR3 protein: CASSFRDSASGANVLTF
V gene: TRBV11-2; clone size: -; D gene: -; J gene: TRBJ1-6; CDR3 DNA: TGTGCCAGCAGCTCTCAAAGGGGCGATTGCTCACCCCTCCACTTT; CDR3 protein: CASSSQRGDCSPLHF
V gene: TRBV2; clone size: -; D gene: -; J gene: TRBJ2-5; CDR3 DNA: TGTGCCAGCAGTGAAAGGGTCGGGACCCTCCAAGAGACCCAGTACTTC; CDR3 protein: CASSERVGTLQETQYF
V gene: TRBV21-1; clone size: few; D gene: -; J gene: TRBJ2-2; CDR3 DNA: TGTGCCAGCAGCAGACTAGCGGGAGGGTCCGGGGAGCTGTTTTTT; CDR3 protein: CASSRLAGGSGELFF
V gene: TRBV11-1; clone size: -; D gene: -; J gene: TRBJ2-7; CDR3 DNA: TGTGCCAACAGTTTAGGCCAGGCTTCCTACGAGCAGTACTTC; CDR3 protein: CANSLGQASYEQYF
V gene: TRBV6-5; clone size: -; D gene: -; J gene: TRBJ2-3; CDR3 DNA: TGTGCCAGCAGTCCATTACGGCTGGTGGCTAGCGACCCAGCCACAGATACGCAGTATTTT; CDR3 protein: CASSPLRLVASDPATDTQYF
V gene: TRBV6-5; clone size: -; D gene: TRBD2; J gene: TRBJ2-1; CDR3 DNA: TGTGCCAGCAGTTACTCCCCGGTTAGCGGGGTATACAATGAGCAGTTCTTC; CDR3 protein: CASSYSPVSGVYNEQFF
V gene: TRBV12-3/TRBV12-4; clone size: -; D gene: TRBD1; J gene: TRBJ2-1; CDR3 DNA: TGTGCCAGCAGTTTAACCTCCCAGGACAGGCTGCTGTTCTTC; CDR3 protein: CASSLTSQDRLLFF
V gene: TRBV12-3/TRBV12-4; clone size: few; D gene: -; J gene: TRBJ1-2; CDR3 DNA: TGTGCCAGCAACCCGGGGGTTAACTATGGCTACACCTTC; CDR3 protein: CASNPGVNYGYTF
V gene: TRBV6-5; clone size: -; D gene: TRBD2; J gene: TRBJ2-7; CDR3 DNA: TGTGCCAGCAGCCGAGCGGGGCTCTCCTACGAGCAGTACTTC; CDR3 protein: CASSRAGLSYEQYF
V gene: TRBV29-1; clone size: -; D gene: TRBD1; J gene: TRBJ2-7; CDR3 DNA: TGCAGCTGTAGGGACAGGGGCTCCTACGAGCAGTACTTC; CDR3 protein: CSCRDRGSYEQYF
V gene: TRBV29-1; clone size: few; D gene: -; J gene: TRBJ2-1; CDR3 DNA: TGCAGCGTTATCCCAGGGGTTGGGAGCTACAATGAGCAGTTCTTC; CDR3 protein: CSVIPGVGSYNEQFF
V gene: TRBV6-5; clone size: once; D gene: TRBD1; J gene: TRBJ1-1; CDR3 DNA: TGTGCCAGCAGCGCTTGGGACAGGAGGAACCCTGAAGCTTTCTTT; CDR3 protein: CASSAWDRRNPEAFF
V gene: TRBV4-1; clone size: many; D gene: -; J gene: TRBJ2-2; CDR3 DNA: TGCGCCAGCAGCCGTGGGGGTTCCACCGGGGAGCTGTTTTTT; CDR3 protein: CASSRGGSTGELFF
V gene: TRBV6-2/TRBV6-3; clone size: -; D gene: -; J gene: TRBJ2-3; CDR3 DNA: TGTGCCACCCGGAGGTTTGGGGCGGGACCCACAGATACGCAGTATTTT; CDR3 protein: CATRRFGAGPTDTQYF
V gene: TRBV11-2; clone size: -; D gene: -; J gene: TRBJ2-5; CDR3 DNA: TGTGCCAGCAGCTTAAGGACTATCGGGATGGCCTGGGGAGAGACCCAGTACTTC; CDR3 protein: CASSLRTIGMAWGETQYF
V gene: TRBV6-6; clone size: -; D gene: TRBD1; J gene: TRBJ2-3; CDR3 DNA: TGTGCCAGCAGTCACGACAGGGCCACAGATACGCAGTATTTT; CDR3 protein: CASSHDRATDTQYF
V gene: TRBV13; clone size: once; D gene: -; J gene: TRBJ2-2; CDR3 DNA: TGTGCCAGCAGCTTGGCCGAGGAGCTGTTTTTT; CDR3 protein: CASSLAEELFF
V gene: TRBV6-5; clone size: few; D gene: TRBD2; J gene: TRBJ2-7; CDR3 DNA: TGTGCCAGCAGTTCCCAGACTAGCGCCTCGGGGGAGCAGTACTTC; CDR3 protein: CASSSQTSASGEQYF
V gene: TRBV11-2; clone size: -; D gene: TRBD1; J gene: TRBJ2-5; CDR3 DNA: TGTGCCAGCAGCTTAACCGGGACAGGGGGCTGGTCAGAGACCCAGTACTTC; CDR3 protein: CASSLTGTGGWSETQYF
V gene: TRBV29-1; clone size: many; D gene: TRBD2; J gene: TRBJ2-5; CDR3 DNA: TGCAGCCCCCATGAGAGGGTAGCGGGAGTAGAGACCCAGTACTTC; CDR3 protein: CSPHERVAGVETQYF
V gene: TRBV11-2; clone size: -; D gene: TRBD1; J gene: TRBJ1-1; CDR3 DNA: TGCACCAGCAGCCTACAGACAGGGGGCACTGACGCTTTCTTT; CDR3 protein: CTSSLQTGGTDAFF
V gene: TRBV6-5; clone size: few; D gene: -; J gene: TRBJ1-2; CDR3 DNA: TGTGCCAGCACGATGGTCGGGGGGGAAGGCTACACCTTC; CDR3 protein: CASTMVGGEGYTF
V gene: TRBV11-2; clone size: many; D gene: -; J gene: TRBJ1-2; CDR3 DNA: TGTGCCAGCAGCTCCAACCGGGACCACGGGCCCCATCATGGCTACACCTTC; CDR3 protein: CASSSNRDHGPHHGYTF